These T cell receptor beta chains were read from a single sample in a study of blood T cell repertoires in COVID-19. TCRdb's copy holds only in-frame clones and misses some; the assay was immunoSEQ multiplex PCR. Among some 100,000 clones listed, almost 90% were seen once. The sample taken for sequencing was peripheral blood. These receptors originate from a woman aged 70 to 79 with acute or convalescent COVID-19. CDR3s include the opening cysteine and the closing phenylalanine or tryptophan. The order of the fields is J gene, V gene, CDR3 protein.

j_gene: TRBJ1-1; v_gene: TRBV6-6; CDR3aa: CASIRQNLNTEAFF
j_gene: TRBJ1-2; v_gene: TRBV27; CDR3aa: CASSLGTGTHYGYTF
j_gene: TRBJ2-7; v_gene: TRBV3-1/TRBV3-2; CDR3aa: CASSQAYVAFSSYEQYF
j_gene: TRBJ2-5; v_gene: TRBV7-2; CDR3aa: CASSPNTGQYRETQYF
j_gene: TRBJ2-1; v_gene: TRBV7-3; CDR3aa: CASSYPGSNEQFF
j_gene: TRBJ2-1; v_gene: TRBV9; CDR3aa: CASSVVKNNEQFF
j_gene: TRBJ2-7; v_gene: TRBV19; CDR3aa: CASSIAHQTYEQYF
j_gene: TRBJ2-7; v_gene: TRBV11-1; CDR3aa: CASSPVGRGVYEQYF
j_gene: TRBJ2-5; v_gene: TRBV6-5; CDR3aa: CASSYGGQGRVSQYF
j_gene: TRBJ1-1; v_gene: TRBV5-1; CDR3aa: CASRTGENTEAFF
j_gene: TRBJ1-4; v_gene: TRBV5-4; CDR3aa: CASSSRDRGNEKLFF
j_gene: TRBJ2-3; v_gene: TRBV4-1; CDR3aa: CASSQGGVISTDTQYF
j_gene: TRBJ1-6; v_gene: TRBV4-2; CDR3aa: CASSQDPPTGSYNSPLHF
j_gene: TRBJ2-3; v_gene: TRBV9; CDR3aa: CASSVAPGLRRTDTQYF
j_gene: TRBJ2-3; v_gene: TRBV12-3/TRBV12-4; CDR3aa: CASSFRVFDTQYF
j_gene: TRBJ1-6; v_gene: TRBV11-2; CDR3aa: CASSLSRISSYNSPLHF
j_gene: TRBJ2-1; v_gene: TRBV24-1; CDR3aa: CATSDRYGRGSSYNEQFF
j_gene: TRBJ2-3; v_gene: TRBV28; CDR3aa: CASSQMNPQYF
j_gene: TRBJ2-2; v_gene: TRBV5-6; CDR3aa: CASSLGQLLTYTGELFF
j_gene: TRBJ1-1; v_gene: TRBV2; CDR3aa: CASTSSGMNTEAFF
j_gene: TRBJ1-5; v_gene: TRBV6-5; CDR3aa: CASSRGQGNQPQHF
j_gene: TRBJ1-1; v_gene: TRBV5-1; CDR3aa: CASTAEGTEAFF
j_gene: TRBJ1-5; v_gene: TRBV28; CDR3aa: CASRDRGLKGNQPQHF
j_gene: TRBJ2-1; v_gene: TRBV7-6; CDR3aa: CASSLGGGGLNNEQFF
j_gene: TRBJ2-1; v_gene: TRBV4-2; CDR3aa: CASSQVGSSVYNEQFF
j_gene: TRBJ2-1; v_gene: TRBV24-1; CDR3aa: CATSDRGQGNYNEQFF
j_gene: TRBJ2-7; v_gene: TRBV19; CDR3aa: CASSMDISGGEQYF
j_gene: TRBJ2-1; v_gene: TRBV7-2; CDR3aa: CASSPDYGVYNEQFF
j_gene: TRBJ1-6; v_gene: TRBV13; CDR3aa: CASSDGTGLNSPLHF
j_gene: TRBJ2-1; v_gene: TRBV7-6; CDR3aa: CASSPRQGADEQFF
j_gene: TRBJ2-5; v_gene: TRBV30; CDR3aa: CAWSVGRWQTQYF
j_gene: TRBJ2-7; v_gene: TRBV6-2/TRBV6-3; CDR3aa: CASSYSGGRSYEQYF
j_gene: TRBJ2-7; v_gene: TRBV27; CDR3aa: CASSWQASYEQYF
j_gene: TRBJ1-1; v_gene: TRBV25-1; CDR3aa: CASSGQWYTEAFF
j_gene: TRBJ1-1; v_gene: TRBV9; CDR3aa: CASSVESSGWGQTFF
j_gene: TRBJ2-7; v_gene: TRBV6-5; CDR3aa: CASSYSGLAASYEQYF
j_gene: TRBJ2-1; v_gene: TRBV7-2; CDR3aa: CASSHVLAGRDEQFF
j_gene: TRBJ2-3; v_gene: TRBV3-1/TRBV3-2; CDR3aa: CASSHEAGGPSGDTQYF
j_gene: TRBJ2-1; v_gene: TRBV14; CDR3aa: CASSRGQGSHNEQFF
j_gene: TRBJ1-1; v_gene: TRBV29-1; CDR3aa: CRRRFNRGWTEAFF
j_gene: TRBJ1-1; v_gene: TRBV6-5; CDR3aa: CASGARRNTEAFF
j_gene: TRBJ2-1; v_gene: TRBV4-1; CDR3aa: CASSRPPGQDINEQFF